This is a list of T cell receptor beta chains from one sample in a study of metastatic and nonmetastatic thyroid tumors. MiXCR was used by TCRdb to re-call the PCR reads. The sample lists tens of thousands of clones; around 30% were seen once. The specimen sequenced was blood. The source is a male donor with papillary thyroid cancer or a benign thyroid nodule (not recorded which). Some clones in this sample may be carry-over from other donors' samples. Each CDR3 is given with its conserved first and last residue. The D gene is left open where the match is weak. Size is stated for part of the rows, as once, few or many counts, or as a class when the clone is expanded.

>NA|TRBD2|TRBV20-1|TRBJ2-3
CSARDDHRTSGHTDTQYF
TGCAGTGCTAGAGATGACCATCGGACTAGCGGTCACACAGATACGCAGTATTTT
>many|NA|TRBV3-1|TRBJ2-5
CASSQEQRPETQYF
TGTGCCAGCAGCCAAGAACAACGTCCGGAGACCCAGTACTTC
>few|NA|TRBV6-1|TRBJ2-1
CASSTGSSYNEQFF
TGTGCCAGCAGCACAGGAAGCTCCTACAATGAGCAGTTCTTC
>NA|TRBD2|TRBV10-3|TRBJ2-7
CAISDGRGYYEQYF
TGTGCCATCAGTGACGGGAGGGGTTACTACGAGCAGTACTTC
>NA|NA|TRBV9|TRBJ1-6
CASSGTGDNSPLHF
TGTGCCAGCAGCGGGACTGGGGATAATTCACCCCTCCACTTT
>medium-sized|NA|TRBV11-2|TRBJ2-7
CASSLGSATNYEQYF
TGTGCCAGCAGCTTAGGGTCGGCTACTAACTACGAGCAGTACTTC
>many|TRBD1|TRBV20-1|TRBJ2-2
CSAPRQGGNTGELFF
TGCAGTGCTCCCAGACAGGGGGGGAACACCGGGGAGCTGTTTTTT
>few|NA|TRBV20-1|TRBJ1-2
CSAPGGGVYGYTF
TGCAGTGCCCCGGGGGGGGGCGTCTATGGCTACACCTTC
>many|TRBD1|TRBV5-1|TRBJ1-1
CASSLGQGITEAFF
TGCGCCAGCAGCTTGGGACAGGGTATTACTGAAGCTTTCTTT
>NA|NA|TRBV7-2|TRBJ2-7
CASSLPSDSYEQYF
TGTGCCAGCAGCTTACCATCCGACAGCTACGAGCAGTACTTC
>NA|NA|TRBV4-2|TRBJ2-1
CASSYAGTDLNEQFF
TGTGCCAGCAGCTACGCCGGGACGGATCTCAATGAGCAGTTCTTC
>NA|TRBD2|TRBV7-3|TRBJ2-1
CASSLSGRFLDEQFF
TGTGCCAGCAGCTTGAGCGGGAGGTTCTTGGATGAGCAGTTCTTC
>many|NA|TRBV28|TRBJ1-3
CASSPRRQRLFSGNTIYF
TGTGCCAGCAGCCCCAGAAGACAGCGTTTATTCTCTGGAAACACCATATATTTT
>NA|NA|TRBV25-1|TRBJ1-1
CASFGVRNTEAFF
TGTGCCAGCTTTGGGGTCAGGAACACTGAAGCTTTCTTT
>many|NA|TRBV18|TRBJ2-3
CASSPASGADTQYF
TGTGCCAGCTCACCAGCCAGCGGCGCGGATACGCAGTATTTT
>many|NA|TRBV5-1|TRBJ1-6
CASSGEDSPLHF
TGCGCCAGCAGCGGAGAGGATTCACCCCTCCACTTT
>many|TRBD1|TRBV29-1|TRBJ1-2
CSVTTGSGYTF
TGCAGCGTTACGACAGGGTCTGGCTACACCTTC
>NA|TRBD1|TRBV2|TRBJ1-5
CASWTGGINQPQHF
TGTGCCAGCTGGACAGGGGGAATTAATCAGCCCCAGCATTTT
>NA|NA|TRBV5-1|TRBJ2-7
CASFEDLRNEQYF
TGCGCCAGCTTCGAGGACCTCCGCAACGAGCAGTACTTC